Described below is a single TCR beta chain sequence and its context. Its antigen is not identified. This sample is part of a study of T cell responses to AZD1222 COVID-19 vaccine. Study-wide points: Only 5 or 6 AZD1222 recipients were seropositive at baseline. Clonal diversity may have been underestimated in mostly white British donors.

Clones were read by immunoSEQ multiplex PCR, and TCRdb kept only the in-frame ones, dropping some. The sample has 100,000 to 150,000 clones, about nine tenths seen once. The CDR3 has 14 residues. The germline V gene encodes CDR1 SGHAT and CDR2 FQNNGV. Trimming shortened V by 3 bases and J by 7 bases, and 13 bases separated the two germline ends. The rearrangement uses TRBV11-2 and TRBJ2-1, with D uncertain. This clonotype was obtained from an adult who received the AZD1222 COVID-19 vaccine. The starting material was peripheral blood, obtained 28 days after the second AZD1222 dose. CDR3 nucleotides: TGTGCCAGCAGCTTTATCCTAAGGATGAATGAGCAGTTCTTC. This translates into CASSFILRMNEQFF.